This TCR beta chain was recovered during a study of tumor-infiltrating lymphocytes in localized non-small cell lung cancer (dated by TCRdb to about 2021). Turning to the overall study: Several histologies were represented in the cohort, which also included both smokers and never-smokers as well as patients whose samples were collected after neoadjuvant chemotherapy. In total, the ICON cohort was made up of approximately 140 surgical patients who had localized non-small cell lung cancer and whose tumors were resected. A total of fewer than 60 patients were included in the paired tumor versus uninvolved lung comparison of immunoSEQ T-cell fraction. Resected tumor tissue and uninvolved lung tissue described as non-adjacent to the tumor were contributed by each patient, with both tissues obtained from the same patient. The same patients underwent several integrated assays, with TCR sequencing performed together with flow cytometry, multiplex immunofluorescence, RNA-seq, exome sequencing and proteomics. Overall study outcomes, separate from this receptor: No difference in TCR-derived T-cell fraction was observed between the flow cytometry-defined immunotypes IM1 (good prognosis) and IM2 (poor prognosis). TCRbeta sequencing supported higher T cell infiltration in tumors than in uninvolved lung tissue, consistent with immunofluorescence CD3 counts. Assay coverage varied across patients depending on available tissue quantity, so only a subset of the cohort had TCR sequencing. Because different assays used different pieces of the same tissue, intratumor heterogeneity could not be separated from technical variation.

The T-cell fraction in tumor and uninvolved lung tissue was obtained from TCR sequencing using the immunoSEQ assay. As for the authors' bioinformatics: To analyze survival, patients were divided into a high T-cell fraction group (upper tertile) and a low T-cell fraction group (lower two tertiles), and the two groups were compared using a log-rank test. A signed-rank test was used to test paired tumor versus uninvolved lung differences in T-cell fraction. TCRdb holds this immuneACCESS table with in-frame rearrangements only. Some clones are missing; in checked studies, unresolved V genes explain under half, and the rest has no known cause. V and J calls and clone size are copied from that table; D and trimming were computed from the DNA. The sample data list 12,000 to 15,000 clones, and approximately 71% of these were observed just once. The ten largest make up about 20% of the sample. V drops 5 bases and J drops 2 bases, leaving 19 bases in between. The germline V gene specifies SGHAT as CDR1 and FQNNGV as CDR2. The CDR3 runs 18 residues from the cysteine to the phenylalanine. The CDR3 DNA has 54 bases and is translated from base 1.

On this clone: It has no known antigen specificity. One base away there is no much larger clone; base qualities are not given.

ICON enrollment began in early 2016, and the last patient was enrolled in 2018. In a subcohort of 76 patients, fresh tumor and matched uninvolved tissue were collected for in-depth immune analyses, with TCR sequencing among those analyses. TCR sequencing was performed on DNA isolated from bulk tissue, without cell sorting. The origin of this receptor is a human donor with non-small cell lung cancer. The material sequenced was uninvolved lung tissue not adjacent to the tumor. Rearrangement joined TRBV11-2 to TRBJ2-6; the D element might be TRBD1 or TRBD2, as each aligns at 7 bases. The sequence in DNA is TGTGCCAGCAGCCGGTGGGGAGGGGGCGCTGCTGGGGCCAACGTCCTGACTTTC. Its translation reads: CASSRWGGGAAGANVLTF.